This TCR beta chain is from a study of blood T cells in healthy people across ages. Points from the study as a whole: Comparison with aged donors showed that long-lived donors had more naive CD4+ cells and higher diversity. Getting older went along with TCR beta diversity per million T cells dropping roughly linearly.

On this clonotype: Antigen: not known.

V lost 3 bases and J lost 2, with 10 bases in between. Looked up from germline, CDR1 is SNHLY and CDR2 is FYNNEI. This CDR3 is 14 amino acids long. With a J-beta primer mix and a sample-barcoded 5' primer, a second PCR ran about 6 to 11 cycles. TCRdb itself ran the 5' RACE reads through MiXCR, one entry per CDR3 protein. The table has 800,000 to 1,300,000 distinct CDR3 sequences, 20% to 25% seen once; the top ten hold around 0.75%. Each donor gave ten milliliters of peripheral blood. These same data were also listed under a study on T cells of mothers and their children.

What was sequenced was blood. The sequence was collected from a girl aged 2 to 10 in good health. This chain joins TRBV2 and TRBJ2-5, with TRBD2 as a possible D gene (5 bases). The CDR3 sequence is CASSERGRQETQYF. DNA for the CDR3: TGTGCCAGCAGTGAGCGAGGGCGGCAAGAGACCCAGTACTTC.